This T cell receptor (beta chain) stems from a study of T cell clones after liver transplantation. Study-wide context: At least one year of complete immunosuppression withdrawal without enzymes over twice normal defined tolerance. Study-wide points: Graft donor-reactive T cells may have migrated into the graft rather than being deleted. Low donor cell numbers restricted donor-reactive repertoire measurement in a couple of subjects.

Germline-derived CDR1 and CDR2 are LNHNV and YYDKDF (reference sequence). The V and J ends lost 5 bases and 4 bases, in that order; junction bases with no gene match: 6. The CDR3 runs to 15 residues. TCRdb keeps only in-frame clones here, not all; method: immunoSEQ multiplex PCR. The sample consists of 20,000 to 30,000 clones, 69% of them appearing once. Turning to this clone: Its antigen is not known.

This clonotype was sampled from a human donor who received a liver transplant. The chain employs TRBV15 and TRBJ2-1, with TRBD2 matching over 9 bases. The specimen comprised CD4+ T cells from blood, sampled before liver transplant. The CDR3 protein is CATSGGLARYNEQFF. The CDR3, as DNA: TGTGCCACCAGCGGAGGACTAGCGCGTTACAATGAGCAGTTCTTC. Supplemented by reference TRBV15 and TRBJ2-1, the full variable domain reads DAMVIQNPRYQVTQFGKPVTLSCSQTLNHNVMYWYQQKSSQAPKLLFHYYDKDFNNEADTPDNFQSRRPNTSFCFLDIRSPGLGDTAMYLCATSGGLARYNEQFFGPGTRLTVL.